This T cell receptor (beta chain) was found in a study of T cell responses to AZD1222 COVID-19 vaccine (dated by TCRdb to the early 2020s). Background on the whole study: Because spike-specific TCR depth and breadth did not differ between the two schedules, AZD1222 recipients who got a second dose at roughly 4 weeks were pooled with those who got a second dose at roughly 12 weeks. TCR sequencing covered 233 trial participants: some 210 given two doses of AZD1222 and approximately 26 given two doses of MenACWY control vaccine. Trial participants were enrolled by age into subgroups of 18-55, 56-69 and 70-plus years, and around 140, 26 and 57 TCR-sequenced participants, respectively, were included in these subgroups.

General study outcomes and caveats: After two AZD1222 doses, both the breadth and the depth of spike-specific TCRs were significantly higher than at day 0 and than in MenACWY recipients. No day 14 peak-response samples were available, so repertoires were characterized only after the peak T cell response. Participants were mostly white British and included more females than males, and it was suggested by the authors that clonal diversity may have been underestimated. Conclusions about previously exposed vaccinees are limited because only five or six AZD1222 recipients were SARS-CoV-2 seropositive at baseline. The vaccine-associated CD4 TCRs covered the entire spike protein, and the dominant responses fell in regions 160-218 and 743-854. Reportedly, close to half of the unique spike-specific TCRs recognized epitopes lying outside the regions that are mutated in the B.1.351 and B.1.1.7 variants. In the small 56-69-year group, the increase in depth fell short of significance, most likely because of low power.

The CDR3 numbers 13 residues from cysteine through phenylalanine. Just CDR3 DNA is preserved here, 39 bases in frame from base 1. The V end loses 6 bases and the J end loses 4 bases, and a stretch of 9 bases separates them. Of note for this clone: Its antigen specificity is not known. No much larger clonotype is one base removed from it; base qualities were not supplied.

The CDR3 regions of human TCRbeta chains were analyzed by immunosequencing. For the original study's pipeline: Repertoire TCRs were checked for matches against a reference library of SARS-CoV-2-specific TCRs that had been generated using the MIRA antigen-specificity platform. Breadth was defined as the fraction of unique TCRs that were SARS-CoV-2-associated. Depth was defined as the fraction of total T cells that were SARS-CoV-2-associated. Using the MIRA data, every spike-specific TCR was mapped to the spike region that the TCR reacted to and assigned to either a CD4 or a CD8 class. Log10-transformed breadth and depth values were compared by one-way ANOVA with Sidak's multiple comparisons tests. In TCRdb, the immuneACCESS table is reduced to in-frame sequences with V and J assigned. These tables do not hold every clone; where another copy was compared, an unresolved V gene accounts for under half, and the others remain unexplained. That table furnishes V, J and clone size, whereas the DNA furnished D and trimming. The table for this sample lists about 140,000 clones; about 90% of them were counted only once. The ten biggest clones cover approximately 3.7% of the sample.

The time point label here, explained by the study, means: baseline before first vaccination. The vaccinee samples were drawn from two UK trials, COV001 and COV002, one of which was a single-blind randomized controlled phase 2/3 trial testing AZD1222 (ChAdOx1 nCoV-19) in healthy adults. Trial participant PBMC samples were collected at day 0 and day 28 after the second dose for TCRbeta chain sequencing. Here the sequenced sample was peripheral blood, taken on day 0 of AZD1222 vaccination. This clonotype was sampled from an adult in good health. The V and J genes are TRBV12-3 or TRBV12-4 and TRBJ2-2; the D gene cannot be named for sure. The CDR3 region: CASSPSGTGELFF. The nucleotide sequence is given as TGTGCCAGCAGCCCTTCTGGCACCGGGGAGCTGTTTTTT.